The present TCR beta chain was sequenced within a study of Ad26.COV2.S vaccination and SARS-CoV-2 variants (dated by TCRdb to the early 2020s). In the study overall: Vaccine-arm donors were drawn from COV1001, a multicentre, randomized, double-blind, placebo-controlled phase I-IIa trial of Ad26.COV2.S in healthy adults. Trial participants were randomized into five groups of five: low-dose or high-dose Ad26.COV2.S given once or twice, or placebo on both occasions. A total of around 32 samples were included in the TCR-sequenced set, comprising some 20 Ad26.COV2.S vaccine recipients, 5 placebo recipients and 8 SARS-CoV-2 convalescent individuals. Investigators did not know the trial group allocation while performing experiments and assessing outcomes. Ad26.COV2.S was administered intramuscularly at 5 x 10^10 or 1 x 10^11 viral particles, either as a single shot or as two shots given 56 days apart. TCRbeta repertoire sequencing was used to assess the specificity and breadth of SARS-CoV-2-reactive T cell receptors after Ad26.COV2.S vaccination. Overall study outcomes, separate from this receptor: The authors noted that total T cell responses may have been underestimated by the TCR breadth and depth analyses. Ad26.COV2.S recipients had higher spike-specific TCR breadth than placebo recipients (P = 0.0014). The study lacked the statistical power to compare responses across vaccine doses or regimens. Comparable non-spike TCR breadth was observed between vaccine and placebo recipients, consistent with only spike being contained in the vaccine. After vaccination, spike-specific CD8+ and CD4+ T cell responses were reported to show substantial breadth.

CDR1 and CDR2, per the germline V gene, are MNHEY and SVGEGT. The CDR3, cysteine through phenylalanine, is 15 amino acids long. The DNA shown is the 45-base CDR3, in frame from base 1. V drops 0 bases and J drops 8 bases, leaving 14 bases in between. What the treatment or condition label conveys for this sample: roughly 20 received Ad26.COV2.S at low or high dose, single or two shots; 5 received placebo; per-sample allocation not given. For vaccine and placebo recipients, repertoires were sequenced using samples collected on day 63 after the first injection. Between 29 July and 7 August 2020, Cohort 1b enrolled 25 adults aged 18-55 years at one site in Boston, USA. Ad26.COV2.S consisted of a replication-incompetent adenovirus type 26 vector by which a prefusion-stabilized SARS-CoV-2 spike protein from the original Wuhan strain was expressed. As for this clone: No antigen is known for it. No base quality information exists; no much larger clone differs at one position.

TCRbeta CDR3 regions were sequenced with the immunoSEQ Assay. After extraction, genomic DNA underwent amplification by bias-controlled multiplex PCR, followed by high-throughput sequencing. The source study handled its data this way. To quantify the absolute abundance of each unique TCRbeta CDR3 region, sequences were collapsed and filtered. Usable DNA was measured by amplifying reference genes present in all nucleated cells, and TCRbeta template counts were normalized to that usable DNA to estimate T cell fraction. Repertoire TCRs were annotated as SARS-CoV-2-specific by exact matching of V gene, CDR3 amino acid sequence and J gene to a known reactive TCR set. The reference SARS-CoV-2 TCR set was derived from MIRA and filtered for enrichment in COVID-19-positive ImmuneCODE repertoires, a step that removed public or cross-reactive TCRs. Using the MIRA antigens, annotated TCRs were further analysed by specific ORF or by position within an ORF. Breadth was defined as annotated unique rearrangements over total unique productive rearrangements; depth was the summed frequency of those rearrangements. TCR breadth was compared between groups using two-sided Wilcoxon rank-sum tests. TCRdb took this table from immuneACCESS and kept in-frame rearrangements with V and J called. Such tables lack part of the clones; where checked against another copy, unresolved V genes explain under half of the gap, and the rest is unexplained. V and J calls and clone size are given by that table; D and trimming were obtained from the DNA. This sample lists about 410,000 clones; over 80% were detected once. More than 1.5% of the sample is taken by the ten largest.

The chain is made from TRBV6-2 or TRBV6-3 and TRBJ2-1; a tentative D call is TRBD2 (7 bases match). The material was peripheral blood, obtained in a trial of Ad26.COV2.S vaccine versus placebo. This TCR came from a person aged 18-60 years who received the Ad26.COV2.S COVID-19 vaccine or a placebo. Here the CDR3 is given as CASSYSRGPLDEQFF. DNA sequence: TGTGCCAGCAGTTACTCGCGGGGGCCCCTGGATGAGCAGTTCTTC.